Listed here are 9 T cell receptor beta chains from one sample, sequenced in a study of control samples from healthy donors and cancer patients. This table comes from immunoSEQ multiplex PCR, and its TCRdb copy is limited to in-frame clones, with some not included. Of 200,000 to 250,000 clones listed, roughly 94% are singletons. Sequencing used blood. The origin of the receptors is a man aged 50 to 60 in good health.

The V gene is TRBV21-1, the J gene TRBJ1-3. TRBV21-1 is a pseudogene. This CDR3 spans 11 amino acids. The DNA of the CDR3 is TGTGCCAGCAAGGAGGGCAACACCATATATTTT. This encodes CASKEGNTIYF.

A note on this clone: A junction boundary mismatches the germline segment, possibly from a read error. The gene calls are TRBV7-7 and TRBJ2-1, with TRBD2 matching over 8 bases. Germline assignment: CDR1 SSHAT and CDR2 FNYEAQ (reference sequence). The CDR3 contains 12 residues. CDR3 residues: CASSFAGGEQFF. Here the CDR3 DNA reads TGTGCTAGCAGCTTTGCGGGGGGTGAGCAGTTCTTC.

CDR3 amino acids: CASSKAYRSTNEKLFF. The CDR3 DNA reads as TGCGCCAGCTCTAAGGCCTACAGGTCAACTAATGAAAAACTGTTTTTT. This chain uses TRBV4-3 with TRBJ1-4; TRBD1 might be the D (5 bases). V was trimmed by 8 bases and J by 0 bases, leaving 16 bases between them. The CDR3 covers 16 residues. Germline V lookup: CDR1 LGHNA, CDR2 YSLEER.

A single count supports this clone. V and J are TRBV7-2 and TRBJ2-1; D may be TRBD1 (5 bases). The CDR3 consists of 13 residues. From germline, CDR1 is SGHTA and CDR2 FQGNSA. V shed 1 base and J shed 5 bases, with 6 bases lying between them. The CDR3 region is CASSLVRDNEQFF. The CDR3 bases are TGTGCCAGCAGCTTAGTCAGGGACAATGAGCAGTTCTTC. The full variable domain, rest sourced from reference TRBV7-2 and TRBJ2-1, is GAGVSQSPSNKVTEKGKDVELRCDPISGHTALYWYRQSLGQGLEFLIYFQGNSAPDKSGLPSDRFSAERTGGSVSTLTIQRTQQEDSAVYLCASSLVRDNEQFFGPGTRLTVL.

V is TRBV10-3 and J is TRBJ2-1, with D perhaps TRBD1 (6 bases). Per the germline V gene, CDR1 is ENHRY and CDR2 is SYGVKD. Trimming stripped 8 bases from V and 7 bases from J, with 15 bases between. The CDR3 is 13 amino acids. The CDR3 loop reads CAIAWGLGNEQFF. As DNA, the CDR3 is TGTGCCATCGCATGGGGGCTCGGGAATGAGCAGTTCTTC.

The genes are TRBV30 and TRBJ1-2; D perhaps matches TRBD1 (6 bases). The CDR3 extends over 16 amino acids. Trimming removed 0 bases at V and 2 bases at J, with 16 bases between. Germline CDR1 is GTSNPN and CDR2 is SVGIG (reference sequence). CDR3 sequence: CAWSVTGRAVNYGYTF. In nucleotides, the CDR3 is TGTGCCTGGAGTGTAACAGGGAGAGCTGTAAACTATGGCTACACCTTC. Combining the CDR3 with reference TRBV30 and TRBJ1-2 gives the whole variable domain SQTIHQWPATLVQPVGSPLSLECTVEGTSNPNLYWYRQAAGRGLQLLFYSVGIGQISSEVPQNLSASRPQDRQFILSSKKLLLSDSGFYLCAWSVTGRAVNYGYTFGSGTRLTVV.

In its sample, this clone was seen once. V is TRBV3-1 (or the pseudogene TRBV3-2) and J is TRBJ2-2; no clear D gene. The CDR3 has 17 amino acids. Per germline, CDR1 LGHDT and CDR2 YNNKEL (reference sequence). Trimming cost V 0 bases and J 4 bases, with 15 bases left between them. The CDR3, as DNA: TGTGCCAGCAGCCAAGATGGACCATCCTGGGGCACCGGGGAGCTGTTTTTT. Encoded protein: CASSQDGPSWGTGELFF.

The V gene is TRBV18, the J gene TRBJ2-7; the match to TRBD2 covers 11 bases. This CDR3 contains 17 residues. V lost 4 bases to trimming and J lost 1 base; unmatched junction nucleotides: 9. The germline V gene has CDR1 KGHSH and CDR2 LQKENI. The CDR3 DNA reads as TGTGCCAGCTCACTAACCCTAGCGGGGGGTACATCCTACGAGCAGTACTTC. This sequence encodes CASSLTLAGGTSYEQYF.

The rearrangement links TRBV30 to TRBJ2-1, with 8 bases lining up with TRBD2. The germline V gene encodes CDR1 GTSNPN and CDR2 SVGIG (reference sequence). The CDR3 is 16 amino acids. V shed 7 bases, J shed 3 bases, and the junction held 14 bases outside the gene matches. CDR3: CAFRSSPGLGYNEQFF. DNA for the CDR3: TGTGCCTTCCGCTCCTCCCCGGGACTAGGCTACAATGAGCAGTTCTTC. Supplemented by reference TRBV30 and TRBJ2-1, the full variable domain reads SQTIHQWPATLVQPVGSPLSLECTVEGTSNPNLYWYRQAAGRGLQLLFYSVGIGQISSEVPQNLSASRPQDRQFILSSKKLLLSDSGFYLCAFRSSPGLGYNEQFFGPGTRLTVL.